Sequencing of this TCR beta chain was carried out in a study of blood T cell repertoires in COVID-19. At the level of the study: Donors in the United States, Italy and Spain gave samples during acute or convalescent COVID-19. T cells, B-cell-depleted T cells, or PBMCs supplied cDNA or gDNA.

The assay was immunoSEQ multiplex PCR, and TCRdb's table has in-frame clones only and misses some. The sample holds 65,000 to 95,000 clones, 70% to 90% seen once. Looked up from germline, CDR1 is KGHSH and CDR2 is LQKENI. V trimming: 4 bases; J trimming: 4 bases; junction bases outside the gene matches: 3. This CDR3 contains 14 residues. The clonotype originates from a man in his 70s with active or convalescent COVID-19. The gene calls are TRBV18 and TRBJ1-1; 10 bases line up with TRBD1. Specimen: peripheral blood. The CDR3: CASSLRTGGTEAFF. The DNA for the CDR3 is TGTGCCAGCTCACTTCGGACAGGGGGCACTGAAGCTTTCTTT.